This TCR beta chain is from a study of T cell repertoires in cytomegalovirus infection. The wider study: In public TCR beta signatures, there were indications of both CMV infection and matching HLA type.

TCRdb independently ran MiXCR on the reads; one entry per CDR3 protein. The sample lists approximately 200,000 distinct CDR3 sequences, roughly 20% seen once, with approximately 18% in the top ten. The CDR3 length is 11 residues. Trimming left V 4 bases short and J 11 bases short, with 11 bases between. The chain is built from TRBV23-1 and TRBJ1-1; no firm D call. TRBV23-1 is treated as an ORF (open reading frame) with a function not yet certain. This clonotype originated in a human donor in good health (CMV status not recorded). Some clones in this sample may be carry-over from other donors' samples. Sample: CD8+ T cells from PBMCs. The CDR3, as DNA: TGCGCCAGCAGTCCGCAAGTCGGGGCTTTCTTT. Residues: CASSPQVGAFF.